This T cell receptor (beta chain) was observed in a study of blood T cell repertoires in COVID-19. The CDR3 has 13 residues. Trimming shortened V by 4 bases and J by 7 bases, and 11 bases separated the two germline ends. CDR1 is SGHNT, CDR2 YENEEA, per germline. Clones were read by immunoSEQ multiplex PCR, and TCRdb kept only the in-frame ones, dropping some. The data show 200,000 to 300,000 clones, roughly 83% seen once. The sequencing sample was made of PBMCs or T cells enriched from blood (not recorded which). This sequence joins TRBV11-3 and TRBJ2-1; a weak D match, TRBD1 (6 bases). The receptor was derived from a woman between 50 and 59 years old who had recovered from COVID-19. The chain's CDR3 is CASSSITGNEQFF. In DNA form, the CDR3 reads TGTGCCAGCAGCTCTATTACAGGGAATGAGCAGTTCTTC.